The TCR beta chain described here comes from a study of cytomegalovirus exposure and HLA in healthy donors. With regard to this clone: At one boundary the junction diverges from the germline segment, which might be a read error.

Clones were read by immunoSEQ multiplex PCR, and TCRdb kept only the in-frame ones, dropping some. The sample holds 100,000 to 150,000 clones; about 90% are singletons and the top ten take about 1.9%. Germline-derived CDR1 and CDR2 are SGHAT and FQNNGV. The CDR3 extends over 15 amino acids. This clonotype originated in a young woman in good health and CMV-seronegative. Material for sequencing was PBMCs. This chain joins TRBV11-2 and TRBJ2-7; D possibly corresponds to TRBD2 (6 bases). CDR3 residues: CASSLELATSYEQYF. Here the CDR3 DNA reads TGTGCCAGCAGCCTAGAGCTAGCGACCTCCTACGAGCAGTACTTC.